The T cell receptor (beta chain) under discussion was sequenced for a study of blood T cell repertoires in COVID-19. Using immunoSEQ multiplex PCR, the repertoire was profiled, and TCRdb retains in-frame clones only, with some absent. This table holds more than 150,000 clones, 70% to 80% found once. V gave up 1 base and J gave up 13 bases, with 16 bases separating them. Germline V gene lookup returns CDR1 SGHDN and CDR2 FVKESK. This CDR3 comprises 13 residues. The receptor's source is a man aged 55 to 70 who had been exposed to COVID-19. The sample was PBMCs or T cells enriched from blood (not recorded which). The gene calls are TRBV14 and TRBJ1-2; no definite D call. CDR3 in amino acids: CASSQVGFLEATF. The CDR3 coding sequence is TGTGCCAGCAGCCAAGTTGGGTTCCTGGAGGCCACCTTC.